This T cell receptor beta chain was sequenced for a study of regulatory T cells in long-lasting Graves disease (dated by TCRdb to 2020 to 2023). Background on the whole study: To count as having persistent Graves' disease, a patient had to have received antithyroid drug treatment for over 5 years with TSH receptor autoantibodies remaining persistently positive. This study used TCR sequencing and RNA sequencing of peripheral blood to compare persistent Graves' disease patients against newly diagnosed Graves' disease patients. The study was registered as a clinical trial and conducted in China. A total of some 33 samples were covered by TCR sequencing, comprising approximately 13 persistent and 20 or so newly diagnosed Graves' disease patients. Persistent Graves' disease patients in the clinical cohort had taken antithyroid drugs for about 10.3 years on average. Points the paper makes about the study in general: Only the TCR beta chain was sequenced and analyzed. Compared with newly diagnosed patients, persistent Graves' disease patients had lower TCR Shannon entropy and fewer highly expanded clones, which suggests clonal expansion. Persistent patients shared more public clonotypes among themselves (around 2,500) than newly diagnosed patients did (approximately 970). Persistent disease showed preferential use of TRBV28, TRBJ1-2 and TRBJ2-5, whereas newly diagnosed disease favored TRBV20-1 and TRBJ2-1. The small sample size was acknowledged by the authors as a limitation that may reduce accuracy. The study examined only peripheral blood because the primary lesion, thyroid tissue, could not be accessed.

Explained via the paper, the time point label denotes: persistent/refractory GD, antithyroid drugs over 5 years with positive TRAb. For both TCR sequencing and RNA sequencing, RNA was extracted from PBMCs using TRIzol. The diagnosis of Graves' disease followed American Thyroid Association guidelines. The patients came from an endocrinology department in Xi'an, China. From each patient, 7.5 to 10 milliliters of peripheral blood was collected into an EDTA anticoagulant tube. Ficoll Paque Plus density gradient separation was used to isolate PBMCs, and no further T cell sorting was performed. RNA quality was checked with an Agilent 2100 Bioanalyzer and agarose gel, and concentration with a NanoDrop 2000. The library was made by multiplex PCR. The data were produced on an Illumina HiSeq 4000. CDR3 regions were amplified by Arm-PCR with iRepertoire HTBI primers to construct TCR beta libraries. PCR products were gel purified before sequencing. Per the original workflow: A total of 62 TRBV and some 13 TRBJ segments were identified across samples and were used for gene usage analysis of CDR3 amino acid clonotypes. COPE and FqMerger were used to merge the filtered high-quality paired reads into contigs. BLAST was used to align contigs to the IMGT TRBV, TRBD and TRBJ reference genes, and CDR3 was defined following IMGT. Any clonotype with a frequency above 0.1% was counted as a highly expanded clone. Shannon entropy served as the measure of repertoire diversity, while the Gini coefficient captured V-J evenness. A clonotype found in more than one individual was treated as public. TCRdb itself trimmed the public reads at Q25 with fastp, ran MiXCR and retained productive beta chains. Rows are combined by CDR3 protein, so each entry shows the most common genes and DNA. The V and J calls come from TCRdb's annotation, not from the publication. The sample profile shows some 370,000 distinct CDR3 sequences; 20% of them were found once. Roughly 20% of the sample lies in the top ten.

A word on this clonotype: Its specific antigen is unknown. No quality values exist for individual bases; no much larger clone is one base distant.

Inclusive of the bounding cysteine and phenylalanine, the CDR3 is 17 residues long. Solely the CDR3 DNA is kept, with 51 bases framed from the first base. The CDR1 and CDR2 encoded by the germline V gene are SGHTA and FQGNSA. Trimmed from V: 1 base; trimmed from J: 5 bases; junction bases lacking a gene match: 12. The sequence is built from TRBV7-2 and TRBJ2-7; TRBD2 matches 9 bases in the middle. The TCR originated in a female donor with Graves disease. The sequencing here drew on peripheral blood mononuclear cells (PBMCs), taken when the disease was refractory, from a patient treated with antithyroid drugs. The nucleotide sequence is TGTGCCAGCAGCTTAGGTAGTCTAGCGGGAAGGCGAAACGAGCAGTACTTC. It encodes CASSLGSLAGRRNEQYF.